This T cell receptor beta chain was sequenced in a study of human T cells and chemical hapten exposure. The overall study: 0.01% DPC was applied to the upper back in patch tests, which were read at 6 days. Findings and caveats of the study: There was alopecia in the donors, so their immune response may differ from that of healthy people. TCRs above 1 in 1000 frequency stayed constant with DPC sensitization.

Time point reported: patch test 3, about 24 weeks after DPC sensitization. The treatment here: therapeutic diphenylcyclopropenone sensitization with weekly scalp DPC. At least ten counts were recorded for this clonotype. What it binds is not known. TCRdb called the RACE reads again in MiXCR, with one record for every CDR3 protein. The sample lists about 90,000 distinct CDR3 sequences, approximately 10% occurring once. The sample here was whole blood, taken in connection with sensitization to the hapten diphenylcyclopropenone (DPC). The TCR comes from a woman aged 25-40 years with alopecia areata. Some clones in this sample may be carry-over from other donors' samples.

CDR3 coding DNA: TGTGCCACCTCCGGACAGGGGGCGAACGATGAGCAGTTCTTC. This codes for CATSGQGANDEQFF. The chain joins TRBV24-1 to TRBJ2-1, with 11 bases that match TRBD1. V gave up 9 bases and J gave up 8 bases; unmatched junction bases: 8. Germline CDR1 and CDR2: KGHDR and SFDVKD. The CDR3 is 14 residues long.